This T cell receptor beta chain was recovered during a study of radiotherapy plus CTLA-4 blockade in lung cancer. Chemo-refractory metastatic non-small-cell lung cancer patients were treated with focal radiation plus CTLA-4 blockade with ipilimumab. Profiled with immunoSEQ multiplex PCR; TCRdb holds only in-frame clones, not every one. Here the sample spans 90,000 or so clones, under 85% being singletons. The V and J ends lost 4 bases and 4 bases respectively, with 19 bases between them. CDR1 and CDR2 (germline): MDHEN, SYDVKM. The CDR3 has 17 residues. General study results and limits: Early clone dynamics of blood T cells, plus interferon-beta, reportedly predicted response best. Radiotherapy was combined with ipilimumab, and tumor-derived TCR clones then expanded in blood.

As for this clone: Its target is unknown.

The rearrangement links TRBV28 to TRBJ2-2, with D unclear. Source: peripheral blood, taken from a patient treated with radiotherapy plus ipilimumab. The receptor was derived from a human donor with non-small cell lung cancer who had stable disease on radiotherapy plus ipilimumab. CDR3 nucleotide sequence: TGTGCCAGCAGTTCCAACCCTACCGGGCAAAGCACCGGGGAGCTGTTTTTT. Its protein product is CASSSNPTGQSTGELFF.